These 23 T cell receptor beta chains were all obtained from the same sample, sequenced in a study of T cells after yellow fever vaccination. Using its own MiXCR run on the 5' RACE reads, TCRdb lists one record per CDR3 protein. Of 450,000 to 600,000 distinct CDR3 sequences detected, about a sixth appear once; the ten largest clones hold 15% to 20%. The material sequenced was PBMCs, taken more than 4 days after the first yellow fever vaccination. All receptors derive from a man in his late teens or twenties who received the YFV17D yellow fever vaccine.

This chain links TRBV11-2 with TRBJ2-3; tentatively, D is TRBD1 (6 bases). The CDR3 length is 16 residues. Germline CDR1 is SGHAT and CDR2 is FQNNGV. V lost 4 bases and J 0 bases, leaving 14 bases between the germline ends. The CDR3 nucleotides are TGTGCCAGCAGCTCCCTGACAGGACTTAGCACAGATACGCAGTATTTT. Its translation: CASSSLTGLSTDTQYF. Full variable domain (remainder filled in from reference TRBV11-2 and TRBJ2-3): EAGVAQSPRYKIIEKRQSVAFWCNPISGHATLYWYQQILGQGPKLLIQFQNNGVVDDSQLPKDRFSAERLKGVDSTLKIQPAKLEDSAVYLCASSSLTGLSTDTQYFGPGTRLTVL.

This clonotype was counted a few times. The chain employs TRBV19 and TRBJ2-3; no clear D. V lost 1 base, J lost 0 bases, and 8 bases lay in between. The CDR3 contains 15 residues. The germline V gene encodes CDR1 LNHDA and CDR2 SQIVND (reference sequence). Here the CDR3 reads CASSIGGGSTDTQYF. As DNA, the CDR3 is TGTGCCAGTAGTATAGGCGGCGGTAGCACAGATACGCAGTATTTT.

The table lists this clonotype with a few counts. The CDR3 coding sequence is TGTGCCAGTCAGGGCTTAAGCTCCTACGAGCAGTACGTC. This gives the protein CASQGLSSYEQYV. The chain combines TRBV28 with TRBJ2-7, with TRBD1 as a possible D gene (5 bases). Trimming removed 9 bases from V and 0 bases from J, with 12 bases in between. CDR1 MDHEN and CDR2 SYDVKM come from the germline V gene. CDR3 length equals 13 residues.

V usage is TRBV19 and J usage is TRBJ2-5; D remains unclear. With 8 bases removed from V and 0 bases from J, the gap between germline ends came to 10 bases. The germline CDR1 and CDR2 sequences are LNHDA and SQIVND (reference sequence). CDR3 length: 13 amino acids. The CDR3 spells CASGPRYQETQYF. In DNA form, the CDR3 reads TGTGCCAGTGGACCGAGGTACCAAGAGACCCAGTACTTC.

The CDR3 DNA reads TGCGCCAGCAGCCAAGCTTGGGCGTCGGGACCGATCGTACAAGAGACCCAGTACTTC. Encoded protein: CASSQAWASGPIVQETQYF. The chain is built from TRBV4-1 and TRBJ2-5; D may be TRBD1 or TRBD2 (5 bases each). Looked up from germline, CDR1 is MGHRA and CDR2 is YSYEKL. The ends were cut back, 1 base at V and 2 bases at J, with 23 bases in the middle. The CDR3 length is 19 residues.

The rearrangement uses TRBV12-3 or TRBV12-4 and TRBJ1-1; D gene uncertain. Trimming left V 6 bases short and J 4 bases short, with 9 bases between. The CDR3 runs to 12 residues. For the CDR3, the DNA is TGTGCCAGCAGCCGCGTTCCCACTGAAGCTTTCTTT. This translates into CASSRVPTEAFF.

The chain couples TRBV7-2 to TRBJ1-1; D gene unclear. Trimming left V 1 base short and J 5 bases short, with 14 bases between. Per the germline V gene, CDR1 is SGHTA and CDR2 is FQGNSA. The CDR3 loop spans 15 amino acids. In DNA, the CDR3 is TGTGCCAGCAGCTTAGACCGACCGATTCGGACTGAAGCTTTCTTT. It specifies CASSLDRPIRTEAFF.

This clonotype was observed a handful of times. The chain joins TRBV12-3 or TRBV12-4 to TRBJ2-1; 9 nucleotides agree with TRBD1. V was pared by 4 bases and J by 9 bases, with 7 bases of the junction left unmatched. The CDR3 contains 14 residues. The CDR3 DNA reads TGTGCCAGCAGTTCTGGGACAGGGATGGTTGAGCAGTTCTTC. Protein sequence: CASSSGTGMVEQFF.

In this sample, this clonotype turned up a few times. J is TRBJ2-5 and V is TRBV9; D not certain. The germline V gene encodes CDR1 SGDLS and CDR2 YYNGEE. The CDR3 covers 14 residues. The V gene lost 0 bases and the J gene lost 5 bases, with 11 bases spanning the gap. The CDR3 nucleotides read TGTGCCAGCAGCGTAGATAGCTTATCGGAGACCCAGTACTTC. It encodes CASSVDSLSETQYF.

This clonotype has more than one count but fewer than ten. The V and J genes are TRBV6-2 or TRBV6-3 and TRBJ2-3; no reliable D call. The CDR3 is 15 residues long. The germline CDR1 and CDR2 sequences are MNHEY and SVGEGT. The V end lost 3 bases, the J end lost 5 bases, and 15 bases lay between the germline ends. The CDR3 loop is CASSYILGWGDTQYF. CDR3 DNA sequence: TGTGCCAGCAGTTATATTCTAGGATGGGGAGATACGCAGTATTTT.

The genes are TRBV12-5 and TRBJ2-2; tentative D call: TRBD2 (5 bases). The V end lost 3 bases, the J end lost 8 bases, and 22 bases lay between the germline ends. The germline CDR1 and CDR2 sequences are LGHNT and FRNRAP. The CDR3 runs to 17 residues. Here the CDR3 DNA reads TGTGCTAGTGGTTTCGTATTACCTGACCGGGGTCCGGGGGAGCTGTTTTTT. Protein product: CASGFVLPDRGPGELFF.

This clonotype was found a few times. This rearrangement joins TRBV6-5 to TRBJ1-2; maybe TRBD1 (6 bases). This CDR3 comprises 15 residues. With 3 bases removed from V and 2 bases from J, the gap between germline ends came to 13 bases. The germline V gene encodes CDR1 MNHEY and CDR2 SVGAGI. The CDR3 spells CASSYGVDSNYGYTF. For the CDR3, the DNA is TGTGCCAGCAGTTATGGGGTGGACAGCAACTATGGCTACACCTTC.

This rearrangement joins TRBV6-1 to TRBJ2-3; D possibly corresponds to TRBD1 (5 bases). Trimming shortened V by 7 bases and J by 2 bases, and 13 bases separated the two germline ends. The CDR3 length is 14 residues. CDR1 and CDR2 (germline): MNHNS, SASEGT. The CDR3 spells CASTPGILTDTQYF. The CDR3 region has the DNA TGTGCCAGCACCCCAGGGATACTCACAGATACGCAGTATTTT.

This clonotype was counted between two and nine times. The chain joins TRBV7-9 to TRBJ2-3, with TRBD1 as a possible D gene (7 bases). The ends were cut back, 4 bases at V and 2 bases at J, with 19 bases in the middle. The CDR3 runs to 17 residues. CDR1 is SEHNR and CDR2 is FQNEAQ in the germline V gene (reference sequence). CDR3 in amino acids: CASSSLMAGGTTDTQYF. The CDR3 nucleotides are TGTGCCAGCAGCTCTCTGATGGCAGGGGGGACCACAGATACGCAGTATTTT.

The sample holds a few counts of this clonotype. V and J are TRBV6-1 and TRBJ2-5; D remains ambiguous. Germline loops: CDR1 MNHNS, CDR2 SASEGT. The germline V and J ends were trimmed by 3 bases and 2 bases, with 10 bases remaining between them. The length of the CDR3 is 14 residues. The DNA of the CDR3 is TGTGCCAGCAGTGATGCCCCAGCACAAGAGACCCAGTACTTC. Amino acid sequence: CASSDAPAQETQYF.

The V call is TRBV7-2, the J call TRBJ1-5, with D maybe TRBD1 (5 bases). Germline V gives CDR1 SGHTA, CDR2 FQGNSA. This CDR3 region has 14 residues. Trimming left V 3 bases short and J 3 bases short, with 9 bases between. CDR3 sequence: CASSFDSFNQPQHF. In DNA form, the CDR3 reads TGTGCCAGCAGCTTCGACAGTTTCAATCAGCCCCAGCATTTT.

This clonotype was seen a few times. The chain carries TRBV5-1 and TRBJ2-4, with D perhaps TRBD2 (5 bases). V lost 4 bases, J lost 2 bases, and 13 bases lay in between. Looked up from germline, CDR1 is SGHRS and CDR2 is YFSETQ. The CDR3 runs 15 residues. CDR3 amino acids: CASSLPERTKNIQYF. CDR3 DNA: TGCGCCAGCAGCCTCCCAGAGCGGACCAAAAACATTCAGTACTTC. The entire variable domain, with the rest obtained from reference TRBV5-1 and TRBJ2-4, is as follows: KAGVTQTPRYLIKTRGQQVTLSCSPISGHRSVSWYQQTPGQGLQFLFEYFSETQRNKGNFPGRFSGRQFSNSRSEMNVSTLELGDSALYLCASSLPERTKNIQYFGAGTRLSVL.

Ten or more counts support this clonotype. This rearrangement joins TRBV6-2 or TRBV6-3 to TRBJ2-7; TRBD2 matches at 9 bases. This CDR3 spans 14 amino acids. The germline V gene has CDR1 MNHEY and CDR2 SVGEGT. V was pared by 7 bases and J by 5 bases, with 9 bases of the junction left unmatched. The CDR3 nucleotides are TGTGCCAGCACCCAGGTGGGACTAGCCCACGAGCAGTACTTC. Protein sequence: CASTQVGLAHEQYF.

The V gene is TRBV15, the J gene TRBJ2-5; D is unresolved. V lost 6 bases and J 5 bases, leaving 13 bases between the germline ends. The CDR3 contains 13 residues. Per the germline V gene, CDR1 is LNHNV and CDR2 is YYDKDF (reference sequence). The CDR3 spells CATRTTPRETQYF. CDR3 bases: TGTGCCACCAGAACGACACCCCGGGAGACCCAGTACTTC.

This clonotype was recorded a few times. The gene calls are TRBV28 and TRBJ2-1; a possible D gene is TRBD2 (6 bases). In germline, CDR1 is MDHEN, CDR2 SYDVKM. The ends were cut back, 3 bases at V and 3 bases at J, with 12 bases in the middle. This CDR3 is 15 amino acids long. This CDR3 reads CASSLEGVDYNEQFF. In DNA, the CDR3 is TGTGCCAGCAGTTTGGAGGGCGTTGACTACAATGAGCAGTTCTTC.

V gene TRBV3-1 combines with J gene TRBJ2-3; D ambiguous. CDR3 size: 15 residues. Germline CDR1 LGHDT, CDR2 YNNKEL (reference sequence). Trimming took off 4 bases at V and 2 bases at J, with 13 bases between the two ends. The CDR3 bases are TGTGCCAGCAGCCTTCGGACCGATTACACAGATACGCAGTATTTT. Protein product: CASSLRTDYTDTQYF.

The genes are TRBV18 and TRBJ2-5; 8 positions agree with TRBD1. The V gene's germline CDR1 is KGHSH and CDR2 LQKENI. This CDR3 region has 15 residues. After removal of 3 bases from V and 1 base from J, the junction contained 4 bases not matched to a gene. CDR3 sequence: CASSPTTGAQETQYF. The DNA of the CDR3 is TGTGCCAGCTCACCGACGACAGGGGCCCAAGAGACCCAGTACTTC.

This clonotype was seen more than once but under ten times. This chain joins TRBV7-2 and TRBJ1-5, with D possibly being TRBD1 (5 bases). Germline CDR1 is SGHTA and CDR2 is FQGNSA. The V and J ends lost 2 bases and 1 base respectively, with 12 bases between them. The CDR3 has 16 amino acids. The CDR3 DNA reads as TGTGCCAGCAGCTTATATGGGACCGCGAGCAATCAGCCCCAGCATTTT. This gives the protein CASSLYGTASNQPQHF.